The clone carrying this TCR beta chain turned up a few times. This entry comes from a study of blood T cell repertoires in COVID-19. Per germline, CDR1 SGDLS and CDR2 YYNGEE. The ends lost 0 bases at V and 4 bases at J; junction bases unmatched: 6. The CDR3 loop spans 16 amino acids. In the source study's methods: For nucleated cells, counts were estimated from reference gene primer amplification. Assay used: immunoSEQ multiplex PCR; TCRdb lists only in-frame clones, some missing. V and J calls and clone size follow that table, whereas D and trimming were derived from the DNA. The top ten hold 16% of the sample, which has 65,000 to 90,000 clones, 65% to 85% seen once.

The TCR originated in a man between 65 and 85 years old with active or convalescent COVID-19. Sequences were obtained from peripheral blood. The J gene is TRBJ2-3, the V gene TRBV9, with 9 bases that match TRBD2. The CDR3 reads CASSVGGGAGADTQYF. CDR3 in DNA: TGTGCCAGCAGCGTAGGCGGGGGGGCTGGGGCAGATACGCAGTATTTT.